Included here is one T cell receptor (beta chain) sequence, with context. The target of this receptor is not known. Base-call qualities are not available, and no considerably larger clone is one nucleotide away. The roughly 42 donors, aged roughly 6 to 100 years, were systemically healthy Caucasian individuals from Russia. Each donor gave about 9.7 milliliters of peripheral blood, drawn into EDTA-treated Vacutainer tubes. Ficoll-Paque density-gradient centrifugation was used to isolate PBMCs, with at least 7 million per sample. Trizol reagent was used to extract total RNA from PBMCs, with at least 5.5 micrograms per sample. For every donor, flow cytometry on a PBMC aliquot measured the percentage of naive CD45RAhigh/CD27high T cells. This specimen belongs to a study of blood T cells in healthy people across ages (dated by TCRdb to about 2015). In terms of the full investigation: In model experiments, template switching captured roughly one uniquely barcoded TCR beta cDNA molecule for every two T cells. To track age-related changes in TCR beta repertoire diversity, the study relied on deep sequencing normalized with unique cDNA molecular identifiers. Donors were grouped into four age groups: young (average roughly 17 years), middle-aged (less than 40), aged (around 66) and long-lived (just over 80). Donors of different ages were randomly distributed across sequencing lanes to avoid experimental bias. Two additional independent replicas of 1 million unique cDNA reads from the same blood draw were analyzed for two donors (one aged 18 to 30 and one aged 80 or older).

The receptor library was made with 5' RACE. Sequenced using an Illumina HiSeq 2500. A second PCR of roughly 7 to 11 cycles was performed with a sample-barcoded 5' primer and a J-beta primer mix. A unique molecular identifier was introduced onto each TCR beta cDNA molecule by a template-switch 5' adaptor carrying 12 random nucleotides. Each sample yielded at least 2.5 million CDR3-containing paired-end reads. The Mint cDNA synthesis kit, primed by a TRBC-specific oligonucleotide, was used to synthesize first-strand cDNA from all RNA. After uracil-DNA glycosylase treatment, a first 18-cycle PCR used universal primers M1SS and BC2_uni_R on all cDNA. The study's own analysis went as follows. For normalization, 1 million high-quality reads, each with a distinct molecular identifier, were randomly selected from each sample. Instead of being binned into consensus sequences, reads with shared molecular identifiers were discarded. MiTCR, set to a Q25 quality threshold and the strictest error-elimination algorithm, was used for CDR3 identification, clonotype clustering and error correction. A nonparametric unseen species model using Euler transformation provided a lower-bound estimate of total TCR beta diversity. Starting from the raw public reads, TCRdb applied fastp trimming at Q25, assembled clones with MiXCR and retained in-frame beta chains. Every CDR3 protein is listed once, alongside the most common genes and DNA of its rows. TCRdb, rather than the study authors, made the V and J calls. For this sample there are 700,000 to 1,000,000 distinct CDR3 sequences; approximately 48% appear just once. Clones ranked in the top ten supply under 20% of the sample.

General conclusions and limits of the study: Estimates of total diversity based on one million sequenced T cells were regarded as lower bounds and as underestimates. Observed TCR beta diversity per million T cells fell roughly linearly with age, and a significant reduction was already apparent by age around 44. Observed TCR beta diversity correlated strongly with the percentage of naive T cells measured by flow cytometry. Compared with the aged group, the long-lived group had more naive CD4+ T cells, fewer expanded clones and increased TCR diversity, suggesting age selection. Conclusive comparison of naive and antigen-experienced compartments was prevented by the profiling of bulk unsorted PBMCs. The CMV infection status of donors was not known, potentially confounding age-related changes in expanded clonotypes.

From a lookup of the germline V gene, CDR1 and CDR2 are SGHRS and YFSETQ. Inclusive of the bounding cysteine and phenylalanine, the CDR3 is 14 residues long. The retained sequence is limited to the CDR3, 42 bases, with the frame set at the first base. V and J are truncated by 5 bases and 3 bases respectively, leaving an intervening sequence of 13 bases. The sequence came from a man aged 55 to 69 in good health. The material sequenced was blood. The V and J genes are TRBV5-1 and TRBJ2-3; TRBD1 could be the D gene, as 5 bases match. CDR3 reads: CASSYRLVTDTQYF. In nucleotides, the sequence is TGCGCCAGCAGTTACAGGCTCGTTACAGATACGCAGTATTTT.